The clone carrying this T cell receptor beta chain occurred many times. One junction end does not reproduce the germline sequence, and a read error may be involved. This entry belongs to a study of tumor-infiltrating lymphocytes in primary liver carcinoma. Study overall: Through surgical resection, the patients' primary liver carcinoma was treated. Tumors, staged T1-T3 N0M0, spanned about 4.2 to 11 cm.

CDR3 length equals 13 residues. Germline lookup yields CDR1 SGHAT and CDR2 FQNNGV. Priming with a constant-region primer yielded TCR beta cDNA from about 450 ng total RNA. ARM-PCR was slightly modified, and three nested multiplex PCR rounds with it gave rise to the TCR beta libraries. Investigators reported that the first two PCR rounds, at around 10 cycles each, used TRBV1-TRBV30 forward primers with a C-beta reverse primer. Each CDR3 protein gets one entry after TCRdb re-called the multiplex PCR reads with MiXCR. This sample has roughly 330,000 distinct CDR3 sequences; about two thirds occur once, and the top ten carry approximately 5.9%. They got blood RNA out of unsorted whole blood and also pulled out germline DNA. A sample of four milliliters of peripheral blood was taken before surgery.

The sample taken for sequencing was peripheral blood. The chain is built from TRBV11-2 and TRBJ2-2; the match to TRBD1 covers 10 bases. This clonotype originated in a man between 35 and 55 years old with primary liver carcinoma and hepatitis B virus infection. CDR3 sequence: CATDRGLTGERFF. CDR3 nucleotides: TGTGCCACTGACAGGGGGCTTACCGGGGAGCGGTTTTTT.